This entry describes one T cell receptor beta chain. Here immunoSEQ multiplex PCR was the method, and the copy in TCRdb shows in-frame clones only, minus some. The sample carries roughly 670,000 clones, 70% to 90% recorded once. This sample is drawn from a study of blood T cell repertoires in COVID-19. Trimming stripped 4 bases from V and 5 bases from J, with 20 bases between. CDR1 and CDR2 (germline): SGHVS, FQNEAQ. The CDR3 has 16 amino acids. The sequenced sample was peripheral blood. The chain joins TRBV7-8 to TRBJ1-2; tentative D call: TRBD1 (5 bases). The clonotype was recovered from a woman aged 18-29 years with acute or convalescent COVID-19. The CDR3 reads CASSSQRPRGEYGYTF. CDR3 bases: TGTGCCAGCAGCTCCCAACGCCCTCGGGGGGAATATGGCTACACCTTC.